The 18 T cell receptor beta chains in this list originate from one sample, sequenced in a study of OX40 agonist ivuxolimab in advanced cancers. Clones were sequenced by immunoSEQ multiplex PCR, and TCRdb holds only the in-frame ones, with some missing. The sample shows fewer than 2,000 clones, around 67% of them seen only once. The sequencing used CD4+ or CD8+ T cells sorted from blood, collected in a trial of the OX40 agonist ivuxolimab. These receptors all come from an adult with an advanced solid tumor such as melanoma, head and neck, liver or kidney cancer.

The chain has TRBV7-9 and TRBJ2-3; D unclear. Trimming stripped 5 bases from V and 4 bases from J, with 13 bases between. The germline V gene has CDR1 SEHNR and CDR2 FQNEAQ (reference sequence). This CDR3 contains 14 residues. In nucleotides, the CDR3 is TGTGCCAGCAGCACCGCCGACGGCCCAGATACGCAGTATTTT. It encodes CASSTADGPDTQYF.

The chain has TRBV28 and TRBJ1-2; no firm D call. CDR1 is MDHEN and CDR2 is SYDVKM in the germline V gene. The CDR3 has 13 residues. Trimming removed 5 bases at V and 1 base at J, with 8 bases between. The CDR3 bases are TGTGCCAGCAGTATGCAGAATAACTATGGCTACACCTTC. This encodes CASSMQNNYGYTF.

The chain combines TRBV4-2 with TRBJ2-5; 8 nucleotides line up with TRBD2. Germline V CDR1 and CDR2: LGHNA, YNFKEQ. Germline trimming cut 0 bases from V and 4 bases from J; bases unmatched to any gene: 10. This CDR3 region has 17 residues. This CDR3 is CASSQDPIAGRAETQYF. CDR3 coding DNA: TGTGCCAGCAGCCAAGATCCCATAGCGGGGAGGGCAGAGACCCAGTACTTC.

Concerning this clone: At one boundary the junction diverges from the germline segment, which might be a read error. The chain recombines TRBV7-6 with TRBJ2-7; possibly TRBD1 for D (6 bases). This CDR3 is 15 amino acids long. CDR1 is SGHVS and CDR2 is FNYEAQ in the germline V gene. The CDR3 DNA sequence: TGTGTCAGCAGCTATAGTGAACAGGGTAATTACGAGCAGTACTTC. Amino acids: CVSSYSEQGNYEQYF.

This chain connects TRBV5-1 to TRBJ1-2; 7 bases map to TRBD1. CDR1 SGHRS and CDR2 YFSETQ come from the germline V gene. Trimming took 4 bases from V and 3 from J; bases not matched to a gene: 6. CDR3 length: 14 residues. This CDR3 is CASSVGQEYYGYTF. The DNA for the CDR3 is TGCGCCAGCAGCGTAGGACAGGAATACTATGGCTACACCTTC.

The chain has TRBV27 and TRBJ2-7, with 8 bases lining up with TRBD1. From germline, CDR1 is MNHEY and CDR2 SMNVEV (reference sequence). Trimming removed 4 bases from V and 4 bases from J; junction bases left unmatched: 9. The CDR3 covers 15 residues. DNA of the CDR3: TGTGCCAGCAGTTCCCCAGCAGGGGGCCAGTACGAGCAGTACTTC. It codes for CASSSPAGGQYEQYF.

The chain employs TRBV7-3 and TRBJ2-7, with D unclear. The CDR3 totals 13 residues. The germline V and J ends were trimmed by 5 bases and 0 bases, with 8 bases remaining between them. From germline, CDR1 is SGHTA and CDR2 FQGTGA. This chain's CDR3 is CASSLQDSYEQYF. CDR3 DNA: TGTGCCAGCAGCCTTCAGGACTCCTACGAGCAGTACTTC.

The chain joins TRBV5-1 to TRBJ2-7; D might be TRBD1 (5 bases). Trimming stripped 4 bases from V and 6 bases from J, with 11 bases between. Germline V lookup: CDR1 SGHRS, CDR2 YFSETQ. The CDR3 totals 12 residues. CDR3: CASSLGAAEQYF. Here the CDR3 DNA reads TGCGCCAGCAGCCTAGGGGCCGCCGAGCAGTACTTC.

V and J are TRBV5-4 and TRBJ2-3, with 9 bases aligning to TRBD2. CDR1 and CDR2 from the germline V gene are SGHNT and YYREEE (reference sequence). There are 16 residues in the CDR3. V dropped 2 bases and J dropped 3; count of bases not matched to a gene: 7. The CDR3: CASSFGGRGPTDTQYF. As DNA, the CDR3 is TGTGCCAGCAGCTTTGGCGGGAGGGGTCCTACAGATACGCAGTATTTT.

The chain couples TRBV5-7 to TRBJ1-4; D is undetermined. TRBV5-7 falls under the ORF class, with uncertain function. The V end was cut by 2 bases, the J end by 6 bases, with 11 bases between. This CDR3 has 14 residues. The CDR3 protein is CASSLRRPYEKLFF. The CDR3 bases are TGTGCCAGCAGCTTAAGACGGCCGTATGAAAAACTGTTTTTT.

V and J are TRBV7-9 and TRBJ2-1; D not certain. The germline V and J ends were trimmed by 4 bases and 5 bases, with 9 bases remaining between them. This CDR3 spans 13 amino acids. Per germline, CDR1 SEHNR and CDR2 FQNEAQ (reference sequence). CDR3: CASSSELHNEQFF. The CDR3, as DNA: TGTGCCAGCAGCTCGGAACTCCACAATGAGCAGTTCTTC.

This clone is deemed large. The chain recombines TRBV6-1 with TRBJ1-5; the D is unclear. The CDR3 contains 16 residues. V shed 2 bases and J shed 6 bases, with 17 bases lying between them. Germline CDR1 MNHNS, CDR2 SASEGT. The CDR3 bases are TGTGCCAGCAGTGAAACTAAACAGTATAGCGGTCAGCCCCAGCATTTT. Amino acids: CASSETKQYSGQPQHF.

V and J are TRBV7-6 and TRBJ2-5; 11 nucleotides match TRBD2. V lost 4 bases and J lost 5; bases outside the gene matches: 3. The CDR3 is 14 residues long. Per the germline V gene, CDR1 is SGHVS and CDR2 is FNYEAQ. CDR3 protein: CASSSWTSGETQYF. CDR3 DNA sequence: TGTGCCAGCAGCTCATGGACTAGCGGGGAGACCCAGTACTTC.

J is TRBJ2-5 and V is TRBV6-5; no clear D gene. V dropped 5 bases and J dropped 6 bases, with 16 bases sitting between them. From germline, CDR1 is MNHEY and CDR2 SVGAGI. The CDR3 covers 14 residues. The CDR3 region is CASSEVKGWKTQYF. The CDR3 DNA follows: TGTGCCAGCAGTGAAGTTAAGGGTTGGAAGACCCAGTACTTC.

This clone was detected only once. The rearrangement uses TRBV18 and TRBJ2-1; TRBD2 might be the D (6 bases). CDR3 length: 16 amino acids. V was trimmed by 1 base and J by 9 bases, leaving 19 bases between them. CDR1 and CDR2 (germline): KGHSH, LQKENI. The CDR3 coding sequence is TGTGCCAGCTCACCACTTGGGGGGACGGTTGTCAGTGAGCAGTTCTTC. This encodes CASSPLGGTVVSEQFF.

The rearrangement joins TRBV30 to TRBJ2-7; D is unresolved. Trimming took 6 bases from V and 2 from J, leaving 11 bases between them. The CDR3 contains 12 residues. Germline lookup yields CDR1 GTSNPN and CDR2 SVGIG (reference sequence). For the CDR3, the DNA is TGTGCCTGCCGGACCGCTACCTACGAGCAGTACTTC. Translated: CACRTATYEQYF. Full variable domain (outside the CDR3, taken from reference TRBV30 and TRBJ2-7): SQTIHQWPATLVQPVGSPLSLECTVEGTSNPNLYWYRQAAGRGLQLLFYSVGIGQISSEVPQNLSASRPQDRQFILSSKKLLLSDSGFYLCACRTATYEQYFGPGTRLTVT.

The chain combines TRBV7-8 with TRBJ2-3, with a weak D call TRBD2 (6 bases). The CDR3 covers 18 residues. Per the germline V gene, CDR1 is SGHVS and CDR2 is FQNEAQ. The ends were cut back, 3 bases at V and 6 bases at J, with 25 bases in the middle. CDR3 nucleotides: TGTGCCAGCAGCTTTAGAAAGGGGTCTAGCGCCTTGGTGGATACGCAGTATTTT. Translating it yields CASSFRKGSSALVDTQYF.

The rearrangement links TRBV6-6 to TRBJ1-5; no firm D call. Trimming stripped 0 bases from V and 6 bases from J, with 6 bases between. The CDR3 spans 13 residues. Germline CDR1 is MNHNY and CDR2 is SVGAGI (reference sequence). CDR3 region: CASSYSPGQPQHF. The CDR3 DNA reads TGTGCCAGCAGTTACTCCCCGGGTCAGCCCCAGCATTTT.